These 7 T cell receptor beta chains share one sample of origin, sequenced in a study of graft-versus-host responses after intestinal transplantation. Measured with immunoSEQ multiplex PCR; TCRdb has only the in-frame clones, and not every one. The sample shows tens of thousands of clones, 90% of them seen only once. These TCRs' antigens remain unknown. Sequences were derived from unstimulated CD4+ T cells sorted from spleen or lymph node cells, sampled before intestinal transplant. All receptors derive from a human donor who received an intestinal transplant.

V gene TRBV18 combines with J gene TRBJ1-5; 9 bases match TRBD1. The length of the CDR3 is 12 residues. Germline assignment: CDR1 KGHSH and CDR2 LQKENI. The trim removed 10 bases at V and 8 bases at J, leaving 6 bases unmatched. CDR3 residues: CATRQGVEPQHF. The CDR3 coding sequence is TGTGCCACCCGACAGGGGGTTGAGCCCCAGCATTTT.

J is TRBJ1-2 and V is TRBV7-3; 9 positions match TRBD1. The CDR3 covers 13 residues. In germline, CDR1 is SGHTA, CDR2 FQGTGA. The junction had 0 bases not matched to a gene; V was cut back by 3 bases and J by 4 bases. Written as DNA, the CDR3 is TGTGCCAGCAGCTTGACAGGGGGCTATGGCTACACCTTC. This translates into CASSLTGGYGYTF.

This chain joins TRBV6-6 and TRBJ2-5, with 9 bases fitting TRBD2. This CDR3 has 12 amino acids. After removal of 11 bases from V and 12 bases from J, the junction contained 13 bases not matched to a gene. The germline gives CDR1 MNHNY, CDR2 SVGAGI (reference sequence). CDR3 in amino acids: CAAGGAGGGEYF. The CDR3 nucleotides are TGTGCCGCCGGGGGTGCGGGAGGGGGGGAGTACTTC.

The V and J genes are TRBV4-1 and TRBJ2-5; 10 bases agree with TRBD1. The J call may not be correct, given that the DNA end is closer to TRBJ2-7. Germline assignment: CDR1 MGHRA and CDR2 YSYEKL. The CDR3 runs to 18 residues. CDR3 sequence (DNA): TGCGCCAGCAGCCAAGATATAGACAGGGGGCAAATTTCCTACGAGCAGTACTTC. Translated: CASSQDIDRGQISYEQYF.

In DNA form, the CDR3 reads TGTGCCACCAGCAGAGATCGGGGGGTGGGGGAGACCCAGTACTTC. Translated: CATSRDRGVGETQYF. The J gene is TRBJ2-5, the V gene TRBV15, with TRBD2 matching over 7 bases. Germline CDR1 LNHNV, CDR2 YYDKDF (reference sequence). The V segment lost 0 bases and the J segment 5 bases; nucleotides outside the gene matches: 6. CDR3 length equals 15 residues.

Of note for this clone: Its ends do not fully match the called genes, so a read error is possible. Other DNA sequences from this sample encode an identical CDR3 as well. The chain combines TRBV9 with TRBJ2-1; 10 nucleotides match TRBD2. The germline gives CDR1 SGDLS, CDR2 YYNGEE. The CDR3 has 15 residues. CDR3 sequence (DNA): TGTGCCAGCGAACCGGGACTAGCGTTCCACAACGAGCAGTTCTTC. Protein: CASEPGLAFHNEQFF. Together with reference TRBV9 and TRBJ2-1, the CDR3 gives the full variable domain: DSGVTQTPKHLITATGQRVTLRCSPRSGDLSVYWYQQSLDQGLQFLIQYYNGEERAKGNILERFSAQQFPDLHSELNLSSLELGDSALYFCASEPGLAFHNEQFFGPGTRLTVL.

On this clone itself: The same CDR3 also results from other DNA sequences found in this sample. This chain joins TRBV6-5 and TRBJ2-7; D perhaps matches TRBD1 (7 bases). Between the trimmed V and J ends, which lost 5 bases and 6 bases, there was a span of 8 bases. Germline loops: CDR1 MNHEY, CDR2 SVGAGI. The CDR3 spans 11 residues. CDR3 sequence: CASSQGGEQYF. The CDR3 DNA sequence: TGTGCCAGCAGTCAGGGGGGCGAGCAGTACTTC.